One sample yielded the 14 T cell receptor beta chains listed below, sequenced in a study of T cells in Graves' hyperthyroidism and ophthalmopathy. The CDR3 regions of TCR beta were amplified from RNA transcripts. The HTBI primer set was used in a first-round RT-PCR of the TCR CDR3. TCRdb reprocessed the multiplex PCR reads via MiXCR and lists one record per CDR3 protein. The sample consists of nearly 600,000 distinct CDR3 sequences, 13% to 15% of them appearing once. The sequencing input was blood. Every receptor here comes from a young woman with Graves' ophthalmopathy.

The V gene is TRBV28, the J gene TRBJ2-7; TRBD1 matches at 9 bases. Germline assignment: CDR1 MDHEN and CDR2 SYDVKM. With 6 bases clipped from V and 3 bases from J, the junction kept 9 bases outside the gene matches. This CDR3 is 15 amino acids long. The CDR3 sequence is CASRGIRDRVYEQYF. The CDR3 nucleotides read TGTGCCAGCAGGGGAATCCGGGACAGGGTCTACGAGCAGTACTTC.

The V call is TRBV20-1, the J call TRBJ2-7; 11 positions match TRBD2. The CDR3 spans 13 residues. Trimming cost V 7 bases and J 5 bases; bases outside gene matches: 7. Germline V gene lookup returns CDR1 DFQATT and CDR2 SNEGSKA (reference sequence). DNA for the CDR3: TGCAGTGTCTCGACTAGCGGGATAGACGAGCAGTACTTC. This translates into CSVSTSGIDEQYF.

CDR3 protein: CASSSGLTGIRTDTQYF. CDR3 coding DNA: TGTGCCAGCAGCTCCGGGTTGACAGGGATAAGAACAGATACGCAGTATTTT. J is TRBJ2-3 and V is TRBV3-1, with 7 bases matching TRBD1. CDR3 length: 17 amino acids. With 5 bases clipped from V and 3 bases from J, the junction kept 14 bases outside the gene matches. Germline CDR1 and CDR2: LGHDT and YNNKEL (reference sequence).

The chain joins TRBV7-3 to TRBJ1-1; D is ambiguous. V was cut by 4 bases and J by 5 bases, with 14 bases left in between. The germline V gene encodes CDR1 SGHTA and CDR2 FQGTGA. This CDR3 has 14 residues. CDR3 bases: TGTGCCAGCAGCTCAGTGGGCGCGGATACTGAAGCTTTCTTT. Encoded protein: CASSSVGADTEAFF.

This clonotype was detected many times. V usage is TRBV2 and J usage is TRBJ2-7, with a tentative D call TRBD1 (6 bases). This CDR3 has 14 residues. Germline V gene lookup returns CDR1 SNHLY and CDR2 FYNNEI. V was shortened by 2 bases and J by 7 bases, with 15 bases between the two germline ends. The chain's CDR3 is CASSEMVPGQEQYF. CDR3 bases: TGTGCCAGCAGTGAAATGGTCCCGGGACAAGAGCAGTACTTC.

The sample holds many counts of this clonotype. The chain has TRBV3-1 and TRBJ2-5; the D gene is possibly TRBD2 (5 bases). This CDR3 comprises 19 residues. Germline-derived CDR1 and CDR2 are LGHDT and YNNKEL (reference sequence). With 0 bases removed from V and 2 bases from J, the gap between germline ends came to 22 bases. The CDR3 spells CASSQDPPILLTGQETQYF. The DNA of the CDR3 is TGTGCCAGCAGCCAAGATCCCCCGATTCTCCTAACGGGGCAAGAGACCCAGTACTTC.

This CDR3 is CASSTRDRGRQPQHF. The CDR3 DNA reads TGTGCCAGTAGTACCAGGGACAGGGGGCGGCAGCCCCAGCATTTT. The chain combines TRBV19 with TRBJ1-5; 12 bases match TRBD1. Germline V gives CDR1 LNHDA, CDR2 SQIVND (reference sequence). V gave up 4 bases and J gave up 7 bases; unmatched junction bases: 5. This CDR3 region has 15 residues.

In this sample, this clonotype turned up many times. The rearrangement links TRBV5-5 to TRBJ2-7, with 9 bases fitting TRBD2. The CDR3 length is 18 residues. The V gene end was trimmed by 0 bases and the J gene end by 0 bases; junction bases not matched to a gene: 10. The germline V gene encodes CDR1 SGHKS and CDR2 YYEKEE (reference sequence). CDR3 region: CASSLGYRSGRSSYEQYF. The CDR3 DNA is TGTGCCAGCAGCTTGGGTTATCGTAGCGGGAGAAGCTCCTACGAGCAGTACTTC.

This clonotype was counted ten times or more. CDR3 sequence (DNA): TGTGCCAGCAGCTTGACCCTTCCCGGGACATTAAAACACAACACTGAAGCTTTCTTT. It codes for CASSLTLPGTLKHNTEAFF. The V and J genes are TRBV5-8 and TRBJ1-1; the D gene is possibly TRBD1 (6 bases). CDR3 size: 19 residues. Trimming left V 1 base short and J 2 bases short, with 24 bases between. Germline values: CDR1 SGHTS, CDR2 YDEGEE.

Only a few counts were recorded for this clonotype. Given a much more abundant clone one base away, this may be a read error. The V gene is TRBV30, the J gene TRBJ1-1; no reliable D call. The germline V gene has CDR1 GTSNPN and CDR2 SVGIG (reference sequence). The V end lost 2 bases, the J end lost 1 base, and 8 bases lay between the germline ends. The CDR3 consists of 13 residues. The CDR3 sequence is CAWSYQPNTEAFF. The DNA of the CDR3 is TGTGCCTGGAGTTATCAACCGAACACTGAAGCTTTCTTT. The full variable domain, its missing parts supplied by reference TRBV30 and TRBJ1-1, is SQTIHQWPATLVQPVGSPLSLECTVEGTSNPNLYWYRQAAGRGLQLLFYSVGIGQISSEVPQNLSASRPQDRQFILSSKKLLLSDSGFYLCAWSYQPNTEAFFGQGTRLTVV.

The chain carries TRBV28 and TRBJ2-7, with TRBD1 identical over 11 bases. This CDR3 is 17 amino acids long. CDR1 is MDHEN and CDR2 is SYDVKM in the germline V gene. V trimming: 6 bases; J trimming: 0 bases; junction bases outside the gene matches: 10. Here the CDR3 reads CASSATMGQGDSYEQYF. CDR3 sequence (DNA): TGTGCCAGCAGCGCTACGATGGGACAGGGGGACTCCTACGAGCAGTACTTC. The variable domain in full, with the rest retrieved from reference TRBV28 and TRBJ2-7, is DVKVTQSSRYLVKRTGEKVFLECVQDMDHENMFWYRQDPGLGLRLIYFSYDVKMKEKGDIPEGYSVSREKKERFSLILESASTNQTSMYLCASSATMGQGDSYEQYFGPGTRLTVT.

The chain recombines TRBV4-1 with TRBJ1-4; TRBD1 matches at 7 bases. Trimming took 3 bases from V and 4 from J; bases not matched to a gene: 2. CDR3 length equals 14 residues. Germline V gives CDR1 MGHRA, CDR2 YSYEKL. The CDR3 is CASSHYRGNEKLFF. In nucleotides, the CDR3 is TGCGCCAGCAGCCACTACAGGGGTAATGAAAAACTGTTTTTT.

This clonotype came up a few times. The V and J genes are TRBV20-1 and TRBJ2-1, with 10 bases matching TRBD2. This CDR3 region has 14 residues. J gave up 8 bases and V 3 bases, and 7 bases lay outside the gene matches. Germline CDR1 and CDR2: DFQATT and SNEGSKA (reference sequence). The CDR3 sequence: CSASGTSDLDEQFF. The CDR3 bases are TGCAGTGCTAGCGGGACTAGCGACCTCGATGAGCAGTTCTTC.

This clonotype appeared many times. CDR3 residues: CASSFVPGPNTEAFF. In DNA form, the CDR3 reads TGCGCCAGCAGCTTCGTCCCGGGGCCCAACACTGAAGCTTTCTTT. The chain couples TRBV5-1 to TRBJ1-1; perhaps TRBD1 as D (5 bases). Germline lookup yields CDR1 SGHRS and CDR2 YFSETQ. The germline V and J ends were trimmed by 2 bases and 2 bases, with 13 bases remaining between them. The CDR3 sequence is 15 residues long. Filled out from reference TRBV5-1 and TRBJ1-1, the complete variable domain reads KAGVTQTPRYLIKTRGQQVTLSCSPISGHRSVSWYQQTPGQGLQFLFEYFSETQRNKGNFPGRFSGRQFSNSRSEMNVSTLELGDSALYLCASSFVPGPNTEAFFGQGTRLTVV.